The clone carrying this T cell receptor beta chain was seen once. The antigen is not known. Stated time point: healthy volunteer bleed at 6 weeks. The total RNA was obtained from whole blood that was not fractionated. The sample originates from a study of human T cells and chemical hapten exposure. Study outcomes and limitations: TCRs above 1 in 1000 frequency did not change with DPC sensitization.

Original processing methods: Sample TCR totals centred on a median of approximately 96,000, ranging about 20,000 to 690,600. Via MiXCR, TCRdb re-called the RACE reads, giving one row per CDR3 protein. What appears here as the V and J calls and clone size reflects TCRdb's work, not the paper's. The top ten clones hold less than 2% of a sample with about 77,000 distinct CDR3 sequences, 7% to 9.5% of them seen once. Losses at the gene ends were 6 bases for V and 8 bases for J; bases not matched to a gene: 11. This CDR3 spans 14 amino acids. The germline V gene encodes CDR1 DFQATT and CDR2 SNEGSKA (reference sequence).

The V and J genes are TRBV20-1 and TRBJ1-4, with TRBD1 identical over 8 bases. The sample comprised whole blood. The sequence was collected from a female donor in good health. Some clones in this sample may be carry-over from other donors' samples. The CDR3 sequence: CSASPGGCSEKLFF. The CDR3 nucleotides read TGCAGTGCCTCTCCAGGGGGCTGTAGCGAAAAACTGTTTTTT.